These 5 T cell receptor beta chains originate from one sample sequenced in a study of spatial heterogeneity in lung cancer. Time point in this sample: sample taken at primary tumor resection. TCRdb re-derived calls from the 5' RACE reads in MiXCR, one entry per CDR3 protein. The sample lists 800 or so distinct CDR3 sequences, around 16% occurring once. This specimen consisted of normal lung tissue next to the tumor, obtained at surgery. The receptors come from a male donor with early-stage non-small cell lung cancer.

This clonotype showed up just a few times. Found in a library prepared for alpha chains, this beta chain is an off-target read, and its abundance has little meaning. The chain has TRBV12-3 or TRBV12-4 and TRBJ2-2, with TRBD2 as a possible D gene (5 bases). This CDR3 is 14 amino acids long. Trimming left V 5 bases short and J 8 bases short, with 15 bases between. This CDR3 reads CASSPQRVRGELFF. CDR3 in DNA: TGTGCCAGCAGTCCCCAGAGGGTGAGGGGGGAGCTGTTTTTT.

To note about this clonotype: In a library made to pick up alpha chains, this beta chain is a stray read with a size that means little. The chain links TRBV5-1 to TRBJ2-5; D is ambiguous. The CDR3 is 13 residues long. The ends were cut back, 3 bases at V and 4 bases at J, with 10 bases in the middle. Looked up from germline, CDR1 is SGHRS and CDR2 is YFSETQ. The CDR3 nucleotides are TGCGCCAGCAGCTCAGAGTTGAGAGAGACCCAGTACTTC. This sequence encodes CASSSELRETQYF.

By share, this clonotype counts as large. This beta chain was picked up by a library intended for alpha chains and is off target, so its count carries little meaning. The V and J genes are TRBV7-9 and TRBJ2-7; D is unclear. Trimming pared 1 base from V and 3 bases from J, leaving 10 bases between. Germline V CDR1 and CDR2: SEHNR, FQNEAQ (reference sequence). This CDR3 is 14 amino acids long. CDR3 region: CASSLVSTYYEQYF. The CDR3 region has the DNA TGTGCCAGCAGCTTAGTGTCCACGTACTACGAGCAGTACTTC. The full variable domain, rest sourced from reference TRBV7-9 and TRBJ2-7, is DTGVSQNPRHKITKRGQNVTFRCDPISEHNRLYWYRQTLGQGPEFLTYFQNEAQLEKSRLLSDRFSAERPKGSFSTLEIQRTEQGDSAMYLCASSLVSTYYEQYFGPGTRLTVT.

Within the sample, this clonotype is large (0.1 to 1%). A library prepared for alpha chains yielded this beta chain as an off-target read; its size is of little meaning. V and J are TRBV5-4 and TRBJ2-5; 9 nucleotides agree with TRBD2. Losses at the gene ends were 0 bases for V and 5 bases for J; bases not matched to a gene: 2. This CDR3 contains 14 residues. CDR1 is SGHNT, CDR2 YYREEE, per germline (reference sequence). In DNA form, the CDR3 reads TGTGCCAGCAGCTTGGCCCTAGCGGGGGAGACCCAGTACTTC. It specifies CASSLALAGETQYF.

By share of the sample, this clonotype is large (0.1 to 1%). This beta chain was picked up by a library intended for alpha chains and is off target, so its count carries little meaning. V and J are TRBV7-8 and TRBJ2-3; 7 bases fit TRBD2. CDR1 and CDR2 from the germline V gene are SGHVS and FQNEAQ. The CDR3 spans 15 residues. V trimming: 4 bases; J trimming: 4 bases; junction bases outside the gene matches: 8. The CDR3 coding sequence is TGTGCCAGCAGCTCCGGGGGGAGAGGGGCAGATACGCAGTATTTT. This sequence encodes CASSSGGRGADTQYF. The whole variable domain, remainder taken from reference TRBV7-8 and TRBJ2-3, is GAGVSQSPRYKVAKRGQDVALRCDPISGHVSLFWYQQALGQGPEFLTYFQNEAQLDKSGLPSDRFFAERPEGSVSTLKIQRTQQEDSAVYLCASSSGGRGADTQYFGPGTRLTVL.